This T cell receptor beta chain comes out of a study of shared clonotypes between healthy human individuals. Only in-frame clones appear in the TCRdb table, and some are missing; sequencing was by immunoSEQ multiplex PCR. The sample has some 500,000 clones; roughly three quarters are singletons. Germline values: CDR1 ENHRY, CDR2 SYGVKD. V shed 5 bases and J 4 bases; nucleotides not matched to a gene: 1. The CDR3 totals 13 residues. The specimen was PBMCs. This receptor was obtained from a woman in her 40s in good health. Some clones in this sample may be carry-over from other donors' samples. V and J are TRBV10-3 and TRBJ2-5; TRBD1 agrees at 10 bases. The CDR3 nucleotides read TGTGCCATCAGTTGGACAGGGGGAGAGACCCAGTACTTC. Translating it yields CAISWTGGETQYF.